These T cell receptor beta chains were read from a single sample in a study of radiotherapy plus CTLA-4 blockade in lung cancer. The data were produced by immunoSEQ multiplex PCR, yet TCRdb's version contains in-frame clones alone and is incomplete. This sample has roughly 85,000 clones, with more than 85% found just once. This specimen was peripheral blood, taken from a patient treated with radiotherapy plus ipilimumab. The source of these receptors is a human donor with non-small cell lung cancer that progressed on radiotherapy plus ipilimumab. Both conserved end residues are part of each CDR3. The D gene is left open where the match is weak. Part of the rows lack a size; the others show once, few, many or a class for expanded clones.

cdr3_nt: TGTGCCAGCAGTTTAGAGGGATTGGGTCTCTACGAGCAGTACTTC
cdr3_aa: CASSLEGLGLYEQYF
v_call: TRBV27
clone_size: -
d_call: -
j_call: TRBJ2-7

cdr3_nt: TGTGCCAGTACGACGACACGGGATGGGACTGAAGCTTTCTTT
cdr3_aa: CASTTTRDGTEAFF
v_call: TRBV19
clone_size: -
d_call: -
j_call: TRBJ1-1

cdr3_nt: TGTGCCAGTATTGACAGGGGATCAAACTATGGCTACACCTTC
cdr3_aa: CASIDRGSNYGYTF
v_call: TRBV19
clone_size: -
d_call: TRBD1
j_call: TRBJ1-2

cdr3_nt: TGTGCCAGCAGGAAATGGGGGGCAGAAGGCTATGGCTACACCTTC
cdr3_aa: CASRKWGAEGYGYTF
v_call: TRBV7-9
clone_size: -
d_call: -
j_call: TRBJ1-2

cdr3_nt: TGTGCCAGCAGGAGTAATACAGGGTTCGGCAATCAGCCCCAGCATTTT
cdr3_aa: CASRSNTGFGNQPQHF
v_call: TRBV2
clone_size: -
d_call: -
j_call: TRBJ1-5

cdr3_nt: TGTGCCAGCAGCACCGGGACAGGACACTTGAACACTGAAGCTTTCTTT
cdr3_aa: CASSTGTGHLNTEAFF
v_call: TRBV11-3
clone_size: once
d_call: TRBD1
j_call: TRBJ1-1

cdr3_nt: TGTGCCAGCAGCTTGGATAGCGGTTCCTACAATGAGCAGTTCTTC
cdr3_aa: CASSLDSGSYNEQFF
v_call: TRBV5-5
clone_size: -
d_call: -
j_call: TRBJ2-1

cdr3_nt: TGCGCCAGCAGCTTGTATGACGTGGGCACTGAAGCTTTCTTT
cdr3_aa: CASSLYDVGTEAFF
v_call: TRBV5-1
clone_size: -
d_call: -
j_call: TRBJ1-1

cdr3_nt: TGTGCCAGCAGCTTATGGGATAGCAATCAGCCCCAGCATTTT
cdr3_aa: CASSLWDSNQPQHF
v_call: TRBV7-2
clone_size: -
d_call: -
j_call: TRBJ1-5

cdr3_nt: TGTGCCAGCAGGGTGGACAGGGTTGGCGCTGAAGCTTTCTTT
cdr3_aa: CASRVDRVGAEAFF
v_call: TRBV6-1
clone_size: -
d_call: TRBD1
j_call: TRBJ1-1

cdr3_nt: TGTGCCAGCAGTTACGGGACAGCCGTCAATTCACCCCTCCACTTT
cdr3_aa: CASSYGTAVNSPLHF
v_call: TRBV6-5
clone_size: -
d_call: TRBD1
j_call: TRBJ1-6

cdr3_nt: TGTGCCAGCAGCTTGAGGGACAGAAATTCCTACGAGCAGTACTTC
cdr3_aa: CASSLRDRNSYEQYF
v_call: TRBV13
clone_size: few
d_call: TRBD1
j_call: TRBJ2-7

cdr3_nt: TGTGCCAGCCAACTATGGGTCGGCACTGAAGCTTTCTTT
cdr3_aa: CASQLWVGTEAFF
v_call: TRBV5-4
clone_size: once
d_call: -
j_call: TRBJ1-1

cdr3_nt: TGTGCCAGCAGCTTTGCAAGGGGCAATGGCTACACCTTC
cdr3_aa: CASSFARGNGYTF
v_call: TRBV5-4
clone_size: -
d_call: -
j_call: TRBJ1-2

cdr3_nt: TGCGCCAGCGCCGGGGACATCCAAGAGACCCAGTACTTC
cdr3_aa: CASAGDIQETQYF
v_call: TRBV5-1
clone_size: -
d_call: -
j_call: TRBJ2-5

cdr3_nt: TGTGCCAGCTCACCAAAAAGCTCTAGCGGGACCTACGAGCAGTACTTC
cdr3_aa: CASSPKSSSGTYEQYF
v_call: TRBV18
clone_size: -
d_call: TRBD2
j_call: TRBJ2-7

cdr3_nt: TGCAGTGCTCTGGACAGTCTCGAGCAGTACTTC
cdr3_aa: CSALDSLEQYF
v_call: TRBV20-1
clone_size: -
d_call: -
j_call: TRBJ2-7

cdr3_nt: TGTGCCAGCAGCGTAGACGGCGGGGGGTCCTACGAGCAGTACTTC
cdr3_aa: CASSVDGGGSYEQYF
v_call: TRBV9
clone_size: -
d_call: TRBD2
j_call: TRBJ2-7

cdr3_nt: TGTGCCAGTAGCTCGGAAGGACGGCCCCCAGATACGCAGTATTTT
cdr3_aa: CASSSEGRPPDTQYF
v_call: TRBV19
clone_size: -
d_call: -
j_call: TRBJ2-3

cdr3_nt: TGTGCCAGCAGCTTAGCGGGCCAGGGAACTAATGAAAAACTGTTTTTT
cdr3_aa: CASSLAGQGTNEKLFF
v_call: TRBV7-2
clone_size: -
d_call: -
j_call: TRBJ1-4

cdr3_nt: TGTGCCAGCAGTGAAATACTCCCCTACGAGCAGTACTTC
cdr3_aa: CASSEILPYEQYF
v_call: TRBV6-1
clone_size: -
d_call: -
j_call: TRBJ2-7

cdr3_nt: TGTGCCAGCAGTTACTTGACGGACCTTATGAACACTGAAGCTTTCTTT
cdr3_aa: CASSYLTDLMNTEAFF
v_call: TRBV6-5
clone_size: -
d_call: -
j_call: TRBJ1-1

cdr3_nt: TGCGCCAGCAGCCAAGGCCCCGGGACAGGAAATAATTCACCCCTCCACTTT
cdr3_aa: CASSQGPGTGNNSPLHF
v_call: TRBV4-1
clone_size: -
d_call: TRBD1
j_call: TRBJ1-6

cdr3_nt: TGTGCCAGCAGCGCTGAGACAGGTTATTATGGCTACACCTTC
cdr3_aa: CASSAETGYYGYTF
v_call: TRBV9
clone_size: -
d_call: -
j_call: TRBJ1-2

cdr3_nt: TGTGCCAGCAGTCGGGACTTCACAGATACGCAGTATTTT
cdr3_aa: CASSRDFTDTQYF
v_call: TRBV6-5
clone_size: -
d_call: -
j_call: TRBJ2-3

cdr3_nt: TGTGCCAGCAGCTTGGGACAAGGTCAAGAGACCCAGTACTTC
cdr3_aa: CASSLGQGQETQYF
v_call: TRBV7-9
clone_size: -
d_call: -
j_call: TRBJ2-5

cdr3_nt: TGTGCCAGTAGGGGGACAGGGACTCAGCCCCAGCATTTT
cdr3_aa: CASRGTGTQPQHF
v_call: TRBV19
clone_size: -
d_call: TRBD1
j_call: TRBJ1-5

cdr3_nt: TGTGCCAGCAGTTCCGACAGGGGGGACACTGAAGCTTTCTTT
cdr3_aa: CASSSDRGDTEAFF
v_call: TRBV6-6
clone_size: -
d_call: TRBD1
j_call: TRBJ1-1

cdr3_nt: TGTGCCAGCAGCCCCAGTAGCGGGGGGGCGTGGACCGGGGAGCTGTTTTTT
cdr3_aa: CASSPSSGGAWTGELFF
v_call: TRBV7-2
clone_size: once
d_call: TRBD2
j_call: TRBJ2-2

cdr3_nt: TGTGCCAGCAGCACTGGACTAGGGCCCTACAATGAGCAGTTCTTC
cdr3_aa: CASSTGLGPYNEQFF
v_call: TRBV5-4
clone_size: -
d_call: TRBD2
j_call: TRBJ2-1

cdr3_nt: TGTGCCAGCAGCTTAGGGGGGGCTGGGGAGACCCAGTACTTC
cdr3_aa: CASSLGGAGETQYF
v_call: TRBV7-2
clone_size: -
d_call: -
j_call: TRBJ2-5

cdr3_nt: TGTGCCAGCAGCCCCCGACAGATAAGGCTCTACACAAATGAGCAGTTCTTC
cdr3_aa: CASSPRQIRLYTNEQFF
v_call: TRBV5-8
clone_size: -
d_call: -
j_call: TRBJ2-1

cdr3_nt: TGTGCCAGCAGCTATCGGTTTAGGGGCTCTGGAAACACCATATATTTT
cdr3_aa: CASSYRFRGSGNTIYF
v_call: TRBV13
clone_size: -
d_call: -
j_call: TRBJ1-3

cdr3_nt: TGCGCCAGCAGCTTGGCGGACTATTACACCGGGGAGCTGTTTTTT
cdr3_aa: CASSLADYYTGELFF
v_call: TRBV5-1
clone_size: once
d_call: -
j_call: TRBJ2-2

cdr3_nt: TGTGCCAGCAGACTGGGACTTCCACAAGAGACCCAGTACTTC
cdr3_aa: CASRLGLPQETQYF
v_call: TRBV7-2
clone_size: -
d_call: -
j_call: TRBJ2-5

cdr3_nt: TGTGCCAGCAGCTTAGGGACAGTTGTCGAGACCCAGTACTTC
cdr3_aa: CASSLGTVVETQYF
v_call: TRBV11-1
clone_size: -
d_call: -
j_call: TRBJ2-5

cdr3_nt: TGTGCCAGCAGCCAACCCCCAAAGAACACTGAAGCTTTCTTT
cdr3_aa: CASSQPPKNTEAFF
v_call: TRBV5-8
clone_size: -
d_call: -
j_call: TRBJ1-1

cdr3_nt: TGTGCCAGCAGCCTAGGCCAGGGAACAGCTGGAAACACCATATATTTT
cdr3_aa: CASSLGQGTAGNTIYF
v_call: TRBV7-9
clone_size: -
d_call: -
j_call: TRBJ1-3

cdr3_nt: TGCGCCAGCAGCAAAGACACCTCCTACGAGCAGTACTTC
cdr3_aa: CASSKDTSYEQYF
v_call: TRBV4-1
clone_size: -
d_call: -
j_call: TRBJ2-7

cdr3_nt: TGTGCCAGCAGTCCGGGACAGGGCCGCAATCAGCCCCAGCATTTT
cdr3_aa: CASSPGQGRNQPQHF
v_call: TRBV27
clone_size: -
d_call: TRBD1
j_call: TRBJ1-5

cdr3_nt: TGTGCCGGTCGGACAGGGGGCCAGCCCCAGCATTTT
cdr3_aa: CAGRTGGQPQHF
v_call: TRBV6-1
clone_size: few
d_call: TRBD1
j_call: TRBJ1-5

cdr3_nt: TGCGCCAGCAGCCAAGACCCCCCCGGACTCTACAATGAGCAGTTCTTC
cdr3_aa: CASSQDPPGLYNEQFF
v_call: TRBV4-1
clone_size: -
d_call: -
j_call: TRBJ2-1

cdr3_nt: TGCAGCGTCCTAGGACTAGCGGGGGACTACGAGCAGTACTTC
cdr3_aa: CSVLGLAGDYEQYF
v_call: TRBV29-1
clone_size: few
d_call: TRBD2
j_call: TRBJ2-7

cdr3_nt: TGCAGCGGACGATCAAATGAAAAACTGTTTTTT
cdr3_aa: CSGRSNEKLFF
v_call: TRBV29-1
clone_size: -
d_call: -
j_call: TRBJ1-4

cdr3_nt: TGTGCCAGCAGCCCTACCGGGACGGGCAATCAGCCCCAGCATTTT
cdr3_aa: CASSPTGTGNQPQHF
v_call: TRBV5-8
clone_size: -
d_call: -
j_call: TRBJ1-5

cdr3_nt: TGTGCCAGCAGCCCCCCAGGGGCTGGTCAGCCCCAGCATTTT
cdr3_aa: CASSPPGAGQPQHF
v_call: TRBV2
clone_size: -
d_call: -
j_call: TRBJ1-5

cdr3_nt: TGTGCCAGCAGCCTCTCGGGGGGGGCCTACGAGCAGTACTTC
cdr3_aa: CASSLSGGAYEQYF
v_call: TRBV7-8
clone_size: -
d_call: TRBD2
j_call: TRBJ2-7

cdr3_nt: TGTGCCAGCAGCTTAAGGGCGGCTAGCGGGAGTCCGGATGAGCAGTTCTTC
cdr3_aa: CASSLRAASGSPDEQFF
v_call: TRBV7-2
clone_size: -
d_call: TRBD2
j_call: TRBJ2-1

cdr3_nt: TGCGCCAGCAGCTTGTATGCCCTAACAAGCACAGATACGCAGTATTTT
cdr3_aa: CASSLYALTSTDTQYF
v_call: TRBV5-1
clone_size: -
d_call: -
j_call: TRBJ2-3

cdr3_nt: TGTGCTAGTTCTGAAACTAGCGGGAGGGCCAATGAGCAGTTCTTC
cdr3_aa: CASSETSGRANEQFF
v_call: TRBV12-5
clone_size: -
d_call: TRBD2
j_call: TRBJ2-1

cdr3_nt: TGTGCCAGCAGCTTACTAGCGGGGCAATGGGAGACCCAGTACTTC
cdr3_aa: CASSLLAGQWETQYF
v_call: TRBV7-2
clone_size: -
d_call: TRBD2
j_call: TRBJ2-5

cdr3_nt: TGTGCCGGACACAGGGGTGTGTACACTGAAGCTTTCTTT
cdr3_aa: CAGHRGVYTEAFF
v_call: TRBV30
clone_size: -
d_call: TRBD1
j_call: TRBJ1-1

cdr3_nt: TGTGCCAGCAGCCCAAGGACAGGGGGCAATCAGCCCCAGCATTTT
cdr3_aa: CASSPRTGGNQPQHF
v_call: TRBV27
clone_size: -
d_call: TRBD1
j_call: TRBJ1-5

cdr3_nt: TGCGCCAGCAGGGGTGGCTACCGGGACACCAAGGGTGACTCTTTAGCAAACACCATATATTTT
cdr3_aa: CASRGGYRDTKGDSLANTIYF
v_call: TRBV10-1
clone_size: -
d_call: -
j_call: TRBJ1-3

cdr3_nt: TGTGCCAGCAGTCCAACTAACATTAACACCGGGGAGCTGTTTTTT
cdr3_aa: CASSPTNINTGELFF
v_call: TRBV2
clone_size: few
d_call: -
j_call: TRBJ2-2